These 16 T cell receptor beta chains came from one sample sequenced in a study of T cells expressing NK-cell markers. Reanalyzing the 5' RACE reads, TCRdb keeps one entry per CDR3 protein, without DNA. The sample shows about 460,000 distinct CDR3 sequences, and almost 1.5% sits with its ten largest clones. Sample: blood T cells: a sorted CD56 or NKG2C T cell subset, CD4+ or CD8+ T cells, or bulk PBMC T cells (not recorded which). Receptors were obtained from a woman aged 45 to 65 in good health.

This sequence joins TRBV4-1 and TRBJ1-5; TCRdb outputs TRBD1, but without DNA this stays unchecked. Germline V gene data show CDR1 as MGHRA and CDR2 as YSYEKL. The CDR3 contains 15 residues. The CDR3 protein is CASSQVGGGRQPQHF.

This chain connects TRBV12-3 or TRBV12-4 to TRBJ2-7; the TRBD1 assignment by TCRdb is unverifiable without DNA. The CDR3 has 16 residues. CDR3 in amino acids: CASSLPFGTENYEQYF.

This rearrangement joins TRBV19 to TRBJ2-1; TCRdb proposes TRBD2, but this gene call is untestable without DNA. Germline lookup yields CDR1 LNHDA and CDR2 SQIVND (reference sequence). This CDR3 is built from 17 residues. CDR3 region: CASSTYSGRAGANEQFF.

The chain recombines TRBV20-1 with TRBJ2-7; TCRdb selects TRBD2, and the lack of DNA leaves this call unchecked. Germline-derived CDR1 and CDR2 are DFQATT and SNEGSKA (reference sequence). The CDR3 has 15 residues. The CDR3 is CSARAFSGSFHEQYF.

This CDR3 is CASSFGTGRYYGYTF. The chain uses TRBV7-9 and TRBJ1-2; TCRdb's D call, TRBD1, is unchecked because there is no DNA. The CDR3 consists of 15 residues. Per germline, CDR1 SEHNR and CDR2 FQNEAQ (reference sequence).

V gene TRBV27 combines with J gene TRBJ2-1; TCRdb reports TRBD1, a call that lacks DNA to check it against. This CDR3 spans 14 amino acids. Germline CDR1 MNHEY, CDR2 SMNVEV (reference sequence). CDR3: CASSFWQGFNEQFF.

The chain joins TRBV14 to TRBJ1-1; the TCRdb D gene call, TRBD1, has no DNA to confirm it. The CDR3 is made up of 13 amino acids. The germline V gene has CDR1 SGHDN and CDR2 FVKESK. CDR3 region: CASSPGRGMVAFF.

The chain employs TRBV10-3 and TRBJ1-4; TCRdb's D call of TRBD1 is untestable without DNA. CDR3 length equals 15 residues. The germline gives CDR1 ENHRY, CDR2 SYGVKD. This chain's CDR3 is CAISDRGQTNEKLFF.

The CDR3 is CASSLVLGGGSFEQYF. The V call is TRBV13, the J call TRBJ2-7; lacking DNA, the TRBD2 call made by TCRdb goes unchecked. CDR1 PRHDT and CDR2 FYEKMQ come from the germline V gene (reference sequence). CDR3 length: 16 amino acids.

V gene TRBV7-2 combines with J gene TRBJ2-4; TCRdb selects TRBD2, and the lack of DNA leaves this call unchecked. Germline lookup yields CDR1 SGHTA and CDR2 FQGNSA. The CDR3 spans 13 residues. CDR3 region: CASSSLSIRPQYF.

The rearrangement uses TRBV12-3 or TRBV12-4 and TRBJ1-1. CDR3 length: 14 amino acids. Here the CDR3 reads CASSWRVVETEAFF.

CDR3 loop: CASSYTEVKNIQYF. This chain links TRBV6-6 with TRBJ2-4. This CDR3 spans 14 amino acids. The V gene's germline CDR1 is MNHNY and CDR2 SVGAGI (reference sequence).

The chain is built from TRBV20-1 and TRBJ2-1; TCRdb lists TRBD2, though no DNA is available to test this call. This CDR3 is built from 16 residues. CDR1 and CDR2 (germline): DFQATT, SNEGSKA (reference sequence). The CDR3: CSARLAGGPPSNEQFF.

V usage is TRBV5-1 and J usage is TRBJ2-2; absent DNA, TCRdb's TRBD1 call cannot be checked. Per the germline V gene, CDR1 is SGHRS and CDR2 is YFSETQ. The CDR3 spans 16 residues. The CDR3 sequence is CASRNPGGANTGELFF.

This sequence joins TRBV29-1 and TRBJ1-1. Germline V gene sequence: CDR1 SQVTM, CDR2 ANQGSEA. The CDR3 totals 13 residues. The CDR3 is CSVRRNMNTEAFF.

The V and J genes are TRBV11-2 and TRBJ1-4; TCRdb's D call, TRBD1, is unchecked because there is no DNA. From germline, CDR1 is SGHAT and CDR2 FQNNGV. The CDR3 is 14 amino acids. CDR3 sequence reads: CASSLQGENEKLFF. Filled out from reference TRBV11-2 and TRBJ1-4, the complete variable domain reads EAGVAQSPRYKIIEKRQSVAFWCNPISGHATLYWYQQILGQGPKLLIQFQNNGVVDDSQLPKDRFSAERLKGVDSTLKIQPAKLEDSAVYLCASSLQGENEKLFFGSGTQLSVL.